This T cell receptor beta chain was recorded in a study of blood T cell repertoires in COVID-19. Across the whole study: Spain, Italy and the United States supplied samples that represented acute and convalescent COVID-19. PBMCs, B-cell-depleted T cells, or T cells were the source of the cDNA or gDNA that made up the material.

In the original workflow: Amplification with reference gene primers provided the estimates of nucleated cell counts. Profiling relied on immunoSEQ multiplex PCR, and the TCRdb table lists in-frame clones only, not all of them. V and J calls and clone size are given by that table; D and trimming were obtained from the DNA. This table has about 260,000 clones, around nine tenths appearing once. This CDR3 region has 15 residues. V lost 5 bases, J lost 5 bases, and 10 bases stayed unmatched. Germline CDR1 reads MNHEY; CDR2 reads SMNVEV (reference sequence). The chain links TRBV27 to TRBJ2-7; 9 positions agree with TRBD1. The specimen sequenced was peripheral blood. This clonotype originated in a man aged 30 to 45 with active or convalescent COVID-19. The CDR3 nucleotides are TGTGCCAGCAGTCTCCGAGGGACAGGGTTCGACGAGCAGTACTTC. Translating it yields CASSLRGTGFDEQYF.